A single sample gave rise to the 9 T cell receptor beta chains below, sequenced in a study of blood T cell repertoires in COVID-19. The assay was immunoSEQ multiplex PCR, and TCRdb's table has in-frame clones only and misses some. The sample includes about 270,000 clones, 65% to 90% of them seen just once. Sequencing input: peripheral blood. These receptors were obtained from a woman aged 70-85 years with COVID-19, enrolled during active disease.

The chain couples TRBV28 to TRBJ2-1; TRBD2 matches 7 bases. The CDR3 has 15 residues. Trimming took 6 bases from V and 3 from J; bases not matched to a gene: 8. Germline-derived CDR1 and CDR2 are MDHEN and SYDVKM. CDR3 DNA sequence: TGTGCCAGCAGACCTCCGGGACTAAACTACAATGAGCAGTTCTTC. Translated, it gives CASRPPGLNYNEQFF.

This chain joins TRBV7-2 and TRBJ2-3, with 14 positions matching TRBD2. V lost 4 bases, J lost 6 bases, and 6 bases stayed unmatched. The CDR3 is 16 residues long. Germline CDR1 SGHTA, CDR2 FQGNSA. The CDR3 protein is CASSSEGTSGGDTQYF. CDR3 coding DNA: TGTGCCAGCAGCTCCGAAGGGACTAGCGGGGGTGATACGCAGTATTTT.

The V call is TRBV27, the J call TRBJ1-4, with a tentative D call TRBD1 (6 bases). Germline CDR1 is MNHEY and CDR2 is SMNVEV (reference sequence). The CDR3 is 14 amino acids. Trimming shortened V by 8 bases and J by 8 bases, and 18 bases separated the two germline ends. CDR3 sequence: CASQNRAGGEKLFF. CDR3 coding DNA: TGTGCCAGCCAAAACAGGGCAGGCGGCGAAAAACTGTTTTTT.

The chain links TRBV19 to TRBJ1-2, with D possibly matching TRBD1 (5 bases). The ends were cut back, 4 bases at V and 4 bases at J, with 13 bases in the middle. CDR3 size: 14 residues. The germline CDR1 and CDR2 sequences are LNHDA and SQIVND (reference sequence). The DNA for the CDR3 is TGTGCCAGTAGTACCCCCACAGGTATCTATGGCTACACCTTC. Amino acids: CASSTPTGIYGYTF.

The rearrangement links TRBV5-6 to TRBJ2-7; unclear D gene. V lost 2 bases to trimming and J lost 7 bases, with 7 bases between them. CDR3 length: 11 amino acids. Germline V gene sequence: CDR1 SGHDT, CDR2 YYEEEE. Here the CDR3 reads CASSLAREQYF. The CDR3 DNA reads TGTGCCAGCAGCTTAGCCCGGGAGCAGTACTTC.

This clone was recorded only once. The CDR3 DNA reads as TGTGCCAGCACCTCCGGGACAGGGCAGTCACCCCTCCACTTT. This gives the protein CASTSGTGQSPLHF. The chain joins TRBV6-5 to TRBJ1-6; 9 positions agree with TRBD1. Germline trimming cut 7 bases from V and 10 bases from J; bases unmatched to any gene: 8. CDR3 length: 14 residues. CDR1 and CDR2 from the germline V gene are MNHEY and SVGAGI.

The CDR3 loop reads CASSPWGSGGDTGELFF. The CDR3 region has the DNA TGCGCCAGCAGTCCTTGGGGTAGCGGGGGAGACACCGGGGAGCTGTTTTTT. The chain links TRBV4-1 to TRBJ2-2; 9 nucleotides match TRBD2. V lost 6 bases, J lost 3 bases, and 11 bases stayed unmatched. The length of the CDR3 is 17 residues. Germline CDR1 is MGHRA and CDR2 is YSYEKL.

J is TRBJ2-5 and V is TRBV2; 9 bases match TRBD1. CDR1 SNHLY and CDR2 FYNNEI come from the germline V gene. The CDR3 consists of 15 residues. J lost 5 bases, V lost 6 bases, and 10 bases had no gene match. The CDR3 DNA follows: TGTGCCAGCAGAACTCAGACAGGGGGTCAGGAGACCCAGTACTTC. Translation: CASRTQTGGQETQYF.

The chain has TRBV12-5 and TRBJ2-2, with 12 bases aligning to TRBD2. The germline V gene has CDR1 LGHNT and CDR2 FRNRAP. V shed 0 bases and J 8 bases; nucleotides not matched to a gene: 10. This CDR3 spans 18 amino acids. DNA for the CDR3: TGTGCTAGTGGTTTGGTTATGTGGACTAGCGGGACGGGAGGGGAGCTGTTTTTT. Encoded protein: CASGLVMWTSGTGGELFF.